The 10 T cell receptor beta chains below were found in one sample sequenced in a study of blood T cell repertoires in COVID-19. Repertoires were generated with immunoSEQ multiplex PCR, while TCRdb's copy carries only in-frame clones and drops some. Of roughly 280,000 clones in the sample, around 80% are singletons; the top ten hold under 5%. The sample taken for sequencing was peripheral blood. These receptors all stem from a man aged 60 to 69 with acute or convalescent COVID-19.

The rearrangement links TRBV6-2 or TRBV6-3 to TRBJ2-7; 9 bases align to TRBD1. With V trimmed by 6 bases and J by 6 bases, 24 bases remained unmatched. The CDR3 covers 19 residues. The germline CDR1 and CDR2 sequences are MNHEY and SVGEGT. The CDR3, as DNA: TGTGCCAGCAGCCCCCAAGATTGGGGGACAGGGTCTGCCTGGATCGAGCAGTACTTC. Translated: CASSPQDWGTGSAWIEQYF.

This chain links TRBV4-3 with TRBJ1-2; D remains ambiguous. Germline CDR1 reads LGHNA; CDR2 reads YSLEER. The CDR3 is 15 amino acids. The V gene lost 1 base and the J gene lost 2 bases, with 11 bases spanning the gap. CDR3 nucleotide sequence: TGCGCCAGCAGCCAAGGGGCAGGAGGAAACTATGGCTACACCTTC. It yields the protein CASSQGAGGNYGYTF.

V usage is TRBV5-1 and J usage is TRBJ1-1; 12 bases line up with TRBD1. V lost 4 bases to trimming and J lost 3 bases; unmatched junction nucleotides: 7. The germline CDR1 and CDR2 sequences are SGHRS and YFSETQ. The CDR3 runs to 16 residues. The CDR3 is CASSAGTGGGDTEAFF. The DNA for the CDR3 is TGCGCCAGCAGCGCCGGGACAGGGGGCGGCGACACTGAAGCTTTCTTT.

For the CDR3, the DNA is TGTGCCAGCAGCTTAGAAGGGACTAGCTACGAGCAGTACTTC. Translated: CASSLEGTSYEQYF. The J gene is TRBJ2-7, the V gene TRBV7-9; TRBD2 matches at 8 bases. The CDR3 contains 14 residues. V was pared by 1 base and J by 3 bases, with 2 bases of the junction left unmatched. The germline CDR1 and CDR2 sequences are SEHNR and FQNEAQ (reference sequence).

In nucleotides, the CDR3 is TGCAGCGTTGAGTTCGGGGGTGGGAGAGGCTACACCTTC. It encodes CSVEFGGGRGYTF. The chain is built from TRBV29-1 and TRBJ1-2; tentative D call: TRBD1 (5 bases). CDR1 is SQVTM and CDR2 is ANQGSEA in the germline V gene. The CDR3 contains 13 residues. V was cut by 3 bases and J by 8 bases, with 16 bases left in between.

The DNA for the CDR3 is TGTGCCAGTAAGGCCGGAGGGAATTATGGCTACACCTTC. Its translation: CASKAGGNYGYTF. The V call is TRBV19, the J call TRBJ1-2; unclear D gene. Germline loops: CDR1 LNHDA, CDR2 SQIVND (reference sequence). The CDR3 runs 13 residues. V lost 7 bases and J 5 bases, leaving 14 bases between the germline ends.

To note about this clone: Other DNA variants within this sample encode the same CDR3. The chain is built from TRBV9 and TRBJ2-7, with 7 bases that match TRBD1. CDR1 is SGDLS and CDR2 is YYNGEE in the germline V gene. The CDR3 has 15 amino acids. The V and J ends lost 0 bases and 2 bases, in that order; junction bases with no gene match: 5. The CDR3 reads CASSVGGTAAYEQYF. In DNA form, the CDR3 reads TGTGCCAGCAGCGTAGGTGGGACAGCCGCCTACGAGCAGTACTTC.

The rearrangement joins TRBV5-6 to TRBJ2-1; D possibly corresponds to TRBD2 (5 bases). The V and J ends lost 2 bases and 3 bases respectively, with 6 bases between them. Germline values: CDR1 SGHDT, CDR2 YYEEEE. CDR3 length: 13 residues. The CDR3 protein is CASSFGNYNEQFF. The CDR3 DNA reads TGTGCCAGCAGCTTCGGGAACTACAATGAGCAGTTCTTC.

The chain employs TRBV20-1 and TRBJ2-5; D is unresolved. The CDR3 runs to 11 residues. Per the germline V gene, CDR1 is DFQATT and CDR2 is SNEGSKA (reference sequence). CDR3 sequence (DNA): TGCAGCCCAAGAGGTCAAGAGACCCAGTACTTC. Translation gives CSPRGQETQYF.

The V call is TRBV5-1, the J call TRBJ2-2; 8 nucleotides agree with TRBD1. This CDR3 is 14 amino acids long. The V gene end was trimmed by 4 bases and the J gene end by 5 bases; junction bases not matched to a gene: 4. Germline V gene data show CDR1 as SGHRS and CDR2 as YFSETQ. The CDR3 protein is CASSPDRETGELFF. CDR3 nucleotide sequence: TGCGCCAGCAGCCCGGACAGGGAAACCGGGGAGCTGTTTTTT.